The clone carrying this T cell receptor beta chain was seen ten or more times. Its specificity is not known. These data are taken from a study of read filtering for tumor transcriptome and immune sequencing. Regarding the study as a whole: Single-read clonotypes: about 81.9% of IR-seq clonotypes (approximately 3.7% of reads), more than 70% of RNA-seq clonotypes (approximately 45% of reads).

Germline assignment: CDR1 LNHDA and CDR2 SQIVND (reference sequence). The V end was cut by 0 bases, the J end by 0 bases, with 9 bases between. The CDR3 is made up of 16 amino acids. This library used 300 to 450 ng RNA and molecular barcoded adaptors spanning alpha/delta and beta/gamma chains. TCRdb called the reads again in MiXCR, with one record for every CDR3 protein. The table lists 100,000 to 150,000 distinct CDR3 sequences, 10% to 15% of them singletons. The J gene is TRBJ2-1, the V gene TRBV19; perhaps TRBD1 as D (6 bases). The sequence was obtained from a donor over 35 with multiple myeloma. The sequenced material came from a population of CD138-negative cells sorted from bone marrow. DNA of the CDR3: TGTGCCAGTAGTATAGAGGGGGCGGGCTCCTACAATGAGCAGTTCTTC. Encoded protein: CASSIEGAGSYNEQFF.